This T cell receptor beta chain was profiled in a study of glioma-infiltrating T cells after dendritic cell vaccination. Study-level information: Patients received autologous tumor lysate-pulsed dendritic cell vaccination between about 2003 and 2012. Patients received three intradermal dendritic cell vaccine injections at biweekly intervals. General study findings and limits: Survival was not directly related to TCR clonality in these patients.

Germline V gene sequence: CDR1 KGHSH, CDR2 LQKENI. V lost 3 bases, J lost 2 bases, and 9 bases lay in between. This CDR3 is built from 14 residues. Libraries were prepared by immunoSEQ multiplex PCR; TCRdb keeps only in-frame clonotypes and omits some of them. The table records 75,000 to 85,000 clones, around 90% of them present only once. As to this clone: As yet, its antigen is unknown.

Time point denoted: after dendritic cell vaccination, including at tumor progression/relapse. PBMC were collected before vaccination, two weeks after the third vaccination, and at progression. The TCR originated in a human donor with glioblastoma. The V gene is TRBV18, the J gene TRBJ2-3, with no clear D. The sequences come from blood, collected after dendritic cell vaccination. The CDR3 DNA is TGTGCCAGCTCACCCCTTCCCCTCACAGATACGCAGTATTTT. This codes for CASSPLPLTDTQYF.